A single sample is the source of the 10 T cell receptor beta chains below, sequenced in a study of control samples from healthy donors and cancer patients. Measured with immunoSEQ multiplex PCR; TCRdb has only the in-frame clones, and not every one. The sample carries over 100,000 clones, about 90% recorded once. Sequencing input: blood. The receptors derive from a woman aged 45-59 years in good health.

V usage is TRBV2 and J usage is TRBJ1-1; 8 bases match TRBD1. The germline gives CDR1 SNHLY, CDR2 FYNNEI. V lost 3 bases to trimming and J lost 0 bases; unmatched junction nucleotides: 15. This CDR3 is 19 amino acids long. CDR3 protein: CASSDGGRTGWVVNTEAFF. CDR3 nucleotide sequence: TGTGCCAGCAGTGATGGGGGTCGGACAGGGTGGGTTGTGAACACTGAAGCTTTCTTT.

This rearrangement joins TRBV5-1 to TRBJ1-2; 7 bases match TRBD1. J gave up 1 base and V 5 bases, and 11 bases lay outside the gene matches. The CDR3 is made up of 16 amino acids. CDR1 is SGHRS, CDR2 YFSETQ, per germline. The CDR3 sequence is CASSPGATGINYGYTF. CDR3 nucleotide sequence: TGCGCCAGCAGTCCCGGCGCGACAGGGATTAACTATGGCTACACCTTC.

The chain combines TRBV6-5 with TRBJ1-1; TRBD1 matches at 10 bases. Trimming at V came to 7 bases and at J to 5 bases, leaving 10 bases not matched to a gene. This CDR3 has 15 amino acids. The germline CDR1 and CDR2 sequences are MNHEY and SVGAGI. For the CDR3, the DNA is TGTGCCAGCACACGGACAGGGGGGATAGGGACTGAAGCTTTCTTT. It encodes CASTRTGGIGTEAFF.

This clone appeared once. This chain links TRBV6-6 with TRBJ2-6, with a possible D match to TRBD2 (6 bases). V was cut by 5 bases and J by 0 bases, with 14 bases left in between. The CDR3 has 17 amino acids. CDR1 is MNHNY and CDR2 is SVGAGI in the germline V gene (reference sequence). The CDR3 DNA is TGTGCCAGCAGTCCCCAGGGAGGTGGCTCTGGGGCCAACGTCCTGACTTTC. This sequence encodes CASSPQGGGSGANVLTF.

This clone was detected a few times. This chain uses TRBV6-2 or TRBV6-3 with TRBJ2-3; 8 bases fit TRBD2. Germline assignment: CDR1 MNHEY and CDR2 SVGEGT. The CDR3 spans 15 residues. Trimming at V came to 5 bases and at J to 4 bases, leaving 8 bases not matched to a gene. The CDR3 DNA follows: TGTGCCAGCAGTCAACTACGGGGGGGCTCAGATACGCAGTATTTT. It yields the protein CASSQLRGGSDTQYF.

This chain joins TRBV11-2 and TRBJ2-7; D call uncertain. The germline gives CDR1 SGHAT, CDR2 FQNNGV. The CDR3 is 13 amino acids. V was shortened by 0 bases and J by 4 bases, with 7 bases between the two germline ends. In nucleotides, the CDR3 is TGTGCCAGCAGCTTAGATATTTGGTACGAGCAGTACTTC. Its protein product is CASSLDIWYEQYF. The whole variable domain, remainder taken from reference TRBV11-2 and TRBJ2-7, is EAGVAQSPRYKIIEKRQSVAFWCNPISGHATLYWYQQILGQGPKLLIQFQNNGVVDDSQLPKDRFSAERLKGVDSTLKIQPAKLEDSAVYLCASSLDIWYEQYFGPGTRLTVT.

CDR3 DNA: TGTGCCAGCAGCTTACTCTCGGGGGTGGGGAACACTGAAGCTTTCTTT. Its protein is CASSLLSGVGNTEAFF. This chain joins TRBV5-6 and TRBJ1-1; D is possibly TRBD1 (5 bases). Trimming removed 2 bases at V and 1 base at J, with 15 bases between. The length of the CDR3 is 16 residues. Germline V gives CDR1 SGHDT, CDR2 YYEEEE.

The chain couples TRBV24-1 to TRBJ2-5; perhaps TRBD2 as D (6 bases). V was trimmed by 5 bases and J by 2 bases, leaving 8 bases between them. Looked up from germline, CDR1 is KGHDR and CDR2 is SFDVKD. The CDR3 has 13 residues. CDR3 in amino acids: CATSAGLQETQYF. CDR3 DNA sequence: TGTGCCACCAGTGCAGGACTACAAGAGACCCAGTACTTC.

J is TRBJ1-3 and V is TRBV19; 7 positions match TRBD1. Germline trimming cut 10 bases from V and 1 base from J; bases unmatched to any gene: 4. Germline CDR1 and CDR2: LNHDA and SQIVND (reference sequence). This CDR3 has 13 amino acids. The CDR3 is CATSGQSGNTIYF. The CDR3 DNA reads TGTGCCACCTCGGGACAGTCTGGAAACACCATATATTTT. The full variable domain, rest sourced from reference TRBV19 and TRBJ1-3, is DGGITQSPKYLFRKEGQNVTLSCEQNLNHDAMYWYRQDPGQGLRLIYYSQIVNDFQKGDIAEGYSVSREKKESFPLTVTSAQKNPTAFYLCATSGQSGNTIYFGEGSWLTVV.

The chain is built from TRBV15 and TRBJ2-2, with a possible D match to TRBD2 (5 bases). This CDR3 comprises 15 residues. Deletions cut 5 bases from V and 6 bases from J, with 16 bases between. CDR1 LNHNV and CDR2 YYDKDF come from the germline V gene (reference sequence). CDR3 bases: TGTGCCACCAGCCCCCGAGGGCCGGTCCCCGGGGAGCTGTTTTTT. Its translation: CATSPRGPVPGELFF.